A selection of T cell receptor beta chains follows, all from one sample in a study of T-cell reconstitution after alpha-beta-depleted transplantation in children. TCRdb processed the PCR reads anew with MiXCR; each CDR3 protein has one entry. In the table there are about 640,000 distinct CDR3 sequences, 16% of which are singletons. The input for sequencing was PBMCs from the stem cell graft donor, taken from the stem cell graft. The receptors derive from a human donor who donated a stem cell graft to a child with acute myeloid leukemia. CDR3s include the opening cysteine and the closing phenylalanine or tryptophan. Each record gives: V gene, clone size, D gene, J gene, CDR3 DNA, CDR3 protein. The D gene is left open where the match is weak. Rows give clone size only sometimes, using once, few, many, or a class for an expanded clone.

TRBV6-2/TRBV6-3	-	-	TRBJ2-2	TGTGCCAGCAGTTATGACTACACCGGGGAGCTGTTTTTT	CASSYDYTGELFF
TRBV30	-	TRBD1	TRBJ2-1	TGTGCCTGGAGTGTTGGGACAGTGGTGGTAAATGAGCAGTTCTTC	CAWSVGTVVVNEQFF
TRBV12-3/TRBV12-4	few	-	TRBJ2-3	TGTGCCAGCAGTTTCCTTAGGACATCGAGCACAGATACGCAGTATTTT	CASSFLRTSSTDTQYF
TRBV5-5	few	TRBD1	TRBJ2-5	TGTGCCAGCAGCTGGGACAGTATCGGGACCCAGTACTTC	CASSWDSIGTQYF
TRBV5-1	few	TRBD1	TRBJ1-5	TGCGCCAGCAGTCCAGGGACAGGGGAGCAGCCCCAGCATTTT	CASSPGTGEQPQHF
TRBV11-2	-	-	TRBJ2-3	TGTGCCAGCAGCTTTTCACGTAGGCAGTATTTT	CASSFSRRQYF
TRBV7-8	-	-	TRBJ2-5	TGTGCCAGCAGCCACATGAGAGTCCAAGAGACCCAGTACTTC	CASSHMRVQETQYF
TRBV6-1	few	-	TRBJ1-1	TGTGCCAGCAGTAAAAGGTCAAGTTCGGGGGAAGGAAGGAACACTGAAGCTTTCTTT	CASSKRSSSGEGRNTEAFF
TRBV7-9	many	-	TRBJ2-5	TGTGCCAGCAGCTTAGGAGGCGCGGGACAGCAAGAGACCCAGTACTTC	CASSLGGAGQQETQYF
TRBV6-1	-	-	TRBJ2-1	TGTGCCAGCAGTGTGCCCTGGCAGGGGAAGGTTTTGAGCTCCTACAATGAGCAGTTCTTC	CASSVPWQGKVLSSYNEQFF
TRBV5-4	-	TRBD1	TRBJ2-2	TGTGCCAGCAGCACCGGGACAGAGCTGCCGGGAATGTTTTTT	CASSTGTELPGMFF
TRBV20-1	many	-	TRBJ2-5	TGCAGTGCGAAGGCCACCACAGAGACCCAGTACTTC	CSAKATTETQYF
TRBV3-1	-	TRBD1	TRBJ2-5	TGTGCCAGCAGCCAAAGGGACCCACGGGACAGGGCGAAGACCCAGTACTTC	CASSQRDPRDRAKTQYF
TRBV7-9	few	-	TRBJ2-1	TGTGCCAGCAGCTTAAGTTCCGGGATCCCCTCCTACAATGAGCAGTTCTTC	CASSLSSGIPSYNEQFF
TRBV10-3	-	-	TRBJ2-1	TGTGCCATTGCGCCGGGTAGTGGTCGTCAGAATGAGCAGTTCTTC	CAIAPGSGRQNEQFF
TRBV4-3	many	-	TRBJ2-7	TGCGCCAGCAGCCAAGATCGCCTGGGGAGCTCCTACGAGCAGTACTTC	CASSQDRLGSSYEQYF
TRBV29-1	-	-	TRBJ2-5	TGCAGCGTTGACGTGGGTCAGTCCCAAGAGACCCAGTACTTC	CSVDVGQSQETQYF
TRBV6-5	few	TRBD2	TRBJ2-3	TGTGCCAGCAGTTACTTACTAGCGGGCGCTGGCACAGATACGCAGTATTTT	CASSYLLAGAGTDTQYF
TRBV4-1	-	-	TRBJ2-3	TGCGCCAGCAGCCAAGATCGAGATACGCAGTATTTT	CASSQDRDTQYF
TRBV13	many	-	TRBJ2-5	TGTGCCAGCAGCTCTAGGCCCCACGAAGGCCCTTTAGAGACCCAGTACTTC	CASSSRPHEGPLETQYF
TRBV7-9	-	-	TRBJ2-1	TGTGCCAGCAGCTTAGAGGGCACGGGCTCCTACAATGAGCAGTTCTTC	CASSLEGTGSYNEQFF
TRBV10-3	-	-	TRBJ2-2	TGTGCCATTGGGGGCGCAGTCCTCACCGGGGAGCTGTTTTTT	CAIGGAVLTGELFF
TRBV21-1	-	-	TRBJ2-3	TGTGCCAGCACTTATCCCGGGACTAGCGGGAGGTCCTACCCTAGCACAGATACGCAGTATTTT	CASTYPGTSGRSYPSTDTQYF
TRBV5-5	few	-	TRBJ2-3	TGTGCCACCGCCACACGGGGGCAAACAGATACGCAGTATTTT	CATATRGQTDTQYF
TRBV11-1	-	-	TRBJ2-3	TGTGCCAGCAGCTTAGGTATGACAACTTCTCCTAGCACAGATACGCAGTATTTT	CASSLGMTTSPSTDTQYF
TRBV15	-	-	TRBJ1-3	TGTGCCACCAGCAGAGACGGACCATCTGGAAACACCATATATTTT	CATSRDGPSGNTIYF
TRBV9	-	-	TRBJ2-7	TGTGCCAGCAGCCCAAACGCCCAGTACGGGCGCTACGAGCAGTACTTC	CASSPNAQYGRYEQYF
TRBV7-2	many	-	TRBJ1-1	TGTGCCAGCAGCACTACAAGGGGAACTGAAGCTTTCTTT	CASSTTRGTEAFF
TRBV27	few	-	TRBJ2-3	TGTGCCACCGCAGGGGGGGCCGGATCAGATACGCAGTATTTT	CATAGGAGSDTQYF
TRBV4-3	few	TRBD2	TRBJ2-7	TGCGCCAGCAGCCTCATAGTAGCGGGGGGCGACGAGCAGTACTTC	CASSLIVAGGDEQYF
TRBV20-1	many	TRBD2	TRBJ2-3	TGCAGTGCTAGAGGACGGGCGGGGGGGCCAGATACGCAGTATTTT	CSARGRAGGPDTQYF
TRBV5-1	-	-	TRBJ1-4	TGCGCCAGCAGCTCCCACCAAAAGGAAAAACTGTTTTTT	CASSSHQKEKLFF
TRBV5-1	-	TRBD1	TRBJ2-5	TGCGCCAGCAGCCCCCGTCCGGGACAGCAAGAGACCCAGTACTTC	CASSPRPGQQETQYF
TRBV5-6	many	-	TRBJ2-5	TGTGCCAGCAGCTTGGAGTACAGGTTTAAAGAGACCCAGTACTTC	CASSLEYRFKETQYF
TRBV5-6	many	-	TRBJ1-1	TGTGCCAGCAGCCGAGGCACGGCGAACACTGAAGCTTTCTTT	CASSRGTANTEAFF